The 21 T cell receptor beta chains below come from one sample, sequenced in a study of cytomegalovirus exposure and HLA in healthy donors. The PCR had 60 Vbeta and 13 Jbeta primers. Data came from immunoSEQ multiplex PCR; TCRdb stores just in-frame clones and leaves some out. The sample has over 100,000 clones, approximately 75% seen once. Sequencing was performed on PBMCs. The source of these receptors is a man over 45 in good health and CMV-seropositive.

The chain links TRBV19 to TRBJ2-2, with a tentative D call TRBD2 (6 bases). Trimming pared 11 bases from V and 3 bases from J, leaving 22 bases between. Germline lookup yields CDR1 LNHDA and CDR2 SQIVND (reference sequence). CDR3 length: 16 amino acids. The chain's CDR3 is CASKYIRGGYTGELFF. DNA for the CDR3: TGTGCCTCCAAGTACATAAGGGGAGGATACACCGGGGAGCTGTTTTTT.

The genes are TRBV28 and TRBJ2-1; TRBD2 aligns across 8 bases. Unmatched junction bases numbered 4, after V lost 5 bases and J lost 7 bases. The CDR3 loop spans 13 amino acids. Germline V lookup: CDR1 MDHEN, CDR2 SYDVKM. This CDR3 reads CASSRGGRNEQFF. CDR3 nucleotides: TGTGCCAGCAGTAGGGGCGGGAGGAATGAGCAGTTCTTC.

The rearrangement links TRBV13 to TRBJ2-2, with D unclear. There are 13 residues in the CDR3. Trimming took 4 bases from V and 2 from J, leaving 5 bases between them. In germline, CDR1 is PRHDT, CDR2 FYEKMQ (reference sequence). The CDR3 protein is CASSSRNTGELFF. The CDR3 DNA follows: TGTGCCAGCAGCTCCCGTAACACCGGGGAGCTGTTTTTT.

Only a few counts were recorded for this clone. This chain uses TRBV25-1 with TRBJ1-5, with 7 bases lining up with TRBD1. J was trimmed by 8 bases and V by 3 bases; bases with no gene match: 4. The CDR3 has 13 residues. The V gene's germline CDR1 is MGHDK and CDR2 SYGVNS. CDR3 nucleotide sequence: TGTGCCAGCAGTGATAGTACAGGGGAGCCCCAGCATTTT. It encodes CASSDSTGEPQHF.

The chain joins TRBV9 to TRBJ1-5, with D possibly matching TRBD1 (5 bases). CDR1 and CDR2 (germline): SGDLS, YYNGEE. The CDR3 has 17 residues. V was clipped by 3 bases and J by 0 bases, with 16 bases between them. The CDR3 nucleotides are TGTGCCAGCAGCGCCTCCACAGGAGAATATAGCAATCAGCCCCAGCATTTT. Amino acids: CASSASTGEYSNQPQHF.

This chain connects TRBV28 to TRBJ2-7; TRBD2 matches at 11 bases. V gave up 4 bases and J gave up 4 bases; unmatched junction bases: 3. The CDR3 contains 14 residues. Germline values: CDR1 MDHEN, CDR2 SYDVKM. As DNA, the CDR3 is TGTGCCAGCAGTTCACTAGCGGGAGTGTACGAGCAGTACTTC. Protein: CASSSLAGVYEQYF.

The chain uses TRBV5-6 and TRBJ1-2; possibly TRBD1 for D (6 bases). Trimming took off 7 bases at V and 0 bases at J, with 16 bases between the two ends. Germline V gene data show CDR1 as SGHDT and CDR2 as YYEEEE. This CDR3 has 15 amino acids. CDR3 nucleotide sequence: TGTGCCAGCGCGGCCTTGGGGGCCTCTAACTATGGCTACACCTTC. Protein: CASAALGASNYGYTF. Full variable domain (remainder filled in from reference TRBV5-6 and TRBJ1-2): DAGVTQSPTHLIKTRGQQVTLRCSPKSGHDTVSWYQQALGQGPQFIFQYYEEEERQRGNFPDRFSGHQFPNYSSELNVNALLLGDSALYLCASAALGASNYGYTFGSGTRLTVV.

The table lists this clone with a count of one. The J gene is TRBJ1-6, the V gene TRBV28; 9 bases align to TRBD1. Germline V gene data show CDR1 as MDHEN and CDR2 as SYDVKM. V lost 8 bases to trimming and J lost 6 bases; unmatched junction nucleotides: 8. This CDR3 contains 15 residues. The CDR3 nucleotides read TGTGCCAGCTTGCCCGGGACAGGGTTTAATTCACCCCTCCACTTT. Protein product: CASLPGTGFNSPLHF.

At least ten counts were recorded for this clone. This chain joins TRBV2 and TRBJ1-2; D remains ambiguous. This CDR3 spans 13 amino acids. Deletions cut 7 bases from V and 8 bases from J, with 17 bases between. Germline V gene sequence: CDR1 SNHLY, CDR2 FYNNEI. CDR3 residues: CASKGSREGGYTF. In nucleotides, the CDR3 is TGTGCCAGCAAGGGTTCCCGGGAAGGGGGCTACACCTTC.

The chain couples TRBV6-1 to TRBJ2-5; 15 nucleotides agree with TRBD2. Germline-derived CDR1 and CDR2 are MNHNS and SASEGT. This CDR3 spans 24 amino acids. The J segment lost 1 base and the V segment lost 0 bases, leaving 21 bases of the junction unmatched. The DNA for the CDR3 is TGTGCCAGCAGTGAAGCGCTTCTGGGACTAGCGGGGGGACTGGCATTTCTGGCCCAAGAGACCCAGTACTTC. It translates to CASSEALLGLAGGLAFLAQETQYF.

This clone was detected only a few times. The rearrangement uses TRBV28 and TRBJ1-2, with D maybe TRBD1 (6 bases). Germline V gene sequence: CDR1 MDHEN, CDR2 SYDVKM. V lost 10 bases and J 8 bases, leaving 20 bases between the germline ends. This CDR3 has 13 amino acids. CDR3 sequence reads: CATSNTGSEGYTF. The DNA for the CDR3 is TGTGCCACCTCTAACACAGGGTCCGAAGGCTACACCTTC.

This chain joins TRBV6-1 and TRBJ1-1, with D perhaps matching TRBD1 (6 bases). Trimming left V 6 bases short and J 9 bases short, with 23 bases between. The CDR3 runs 15 residues. From germline, CDR1 is MNHNS and CDR2 SASEGT. In DNA, the CDR3 is TGTGCCAGCAGCCCAATTGTGGGCAGGGGTAACAAAGCTTTCTTT. Protein product: CASSPIVGRGNKAFF.

V is TRBV6-1 and J is TRBJ1-2; TRBD1 matches 7 bases. This CDR3 is 16 amino acids long. The germline V gene encodes CDR1 MNHNS and CDR2 SASEGT. V trimming: 1 base; J trimming: 11 bases; junction bases outside the gene matches: 16. The CDR3 reads CASSEVLRDSSGLYTF. The CDR3 region has the DNA TGTGCCAGCAGTGAAGTACTACGGGACAGTTCTGGGTTATACACCTTC.

The rearrangement uses TRBV5-1 and TRBJ1-2, with D perhaps matching TRBD1 (6 bases). Trimming pared 4 bases from V and 3 bases from J, leaving 16 bases between. This CDR3 comprises 15 residues. Germline V gene sequence: CDR1 SGHRS, CDR2 YFSETQ. Here the CDR3 reads CASSPTAGADYGYTF. The CDR3 nucleotides read TGCGCCAGCAGCCCGACTGCGGGGGCGGACTATGGCTACACCTTC.

The chain links TRBV10-1 to TRBJ2-1, with D perhaps TRBD2 (5 bases). V was pared by 6 bases and J by 10 bases, with 25 bases between. The germline gives CDR1 WNHNN, CDR2 SYGVQD (reference sequence). The CDR3 length is 16 residues. DNA of the CDR3: TGCGCCAGCAGCGAAGTACGCGGGCTACAAGCTGGGGAGCAGTTCTTC. Amino acid sequence: CASSEVRGLQAGEQFF.

This clone occurred once. Other DNA sequences within the sample encode an identical CDR3. The J gene is TRBJ2-7, the V gene TRBV5-1; 7 bases line up with TRBD2. CDR1 is SGHRS and CDR2 is YFSETQ in the germline V gene. V trimming: 1 base; J trimming: 6 bases; junction bases outside the gene matches: 7. The CDR3 extends over 14 amino acids. This CDR3 is CASSLQREDVEQYF. CDR3 sequence (DNA): TGCGCCAGCAGCTTGCAACGGGAGGACGTCGAGCAGTACTTC.

The genes are TRBV7-6 and TRBJ2-2; TRBD1 matches 11 bases. The J segment lost 5 bases and the V segment lost 4 bases, leaving 9 bases of the junction unmatched. Germline V lookup: CDR1 SGHVS, CDR2 FNYEAQ. CDR3 size: 17 residues. The CDR3 spells CASSSSWGTGGTGELFF. The CDR3 DNA reads as TGTGCCAGCAGCTCAAGTTGGGGGACAGGGGGTACCGGGGAGCTGTTTTTT.

The chain uses TRBV7-8 and TRBJ2-7; no reliable D call. Trimming stripped 1 base from V and 1 base from J, with 14 bases between. CDR1 and CDR2 (germline): SGHVS, FQNEAQ. CDR3 length: 16 amino acids. CDR3 residues: CASSLVARTISYEQYF. CDR3 bases: TGTGCCAGCAGCTTAGTGGCTCGAACAATTTCCTACGAGCAGTACTTC. Supplemented by reference TRBV7-8 and TRBJ2-7, the full variable domain reads GAGVSQSPRYKVAKRGQDVALRCDPISGHVSLFWYQQALGQGPEFLTYFQNEAQLDKSGLPSDRFFAERPEGSVSTLKIQRTQQEDSAVYLCASSLVARTISYEQYFGPGTRLTVT.

This clone showed up many times. The chain combines TRBV5-1 with TRBJ2-5; maybe TRBD1 (6 bases). Germline lookup yields CDR1 SGHRS and CDR2 YFSETQ. This CDR3 region has 13 residues. Trimming left V 0 bases short and J 5 bases short, with 8 bases between. The CDR3 sequence is CASSLDRDETQYF. DNA of the CDR3: TGCGCCAGCAGCTTGGACAGGGATGAGACCCAGTACTTC. Supplemented by reference TRBV5-1 and TRBJ2-5, the full variable domain reads KAGVTQTPRYLIKTRGQQVTLSCSPISGHRSVSWYQQTPGQGLQFLFEYFSETQRNKGNFPGRFSGRQFSNSRSEMNVSTLELGDSALYLCASSLDRDETQYFGPGTRLLVL.

The chain joins TRBV11-2 to TRBJ1-2; D is uncertain. CDR3 length equals 14 residues. The ends were cut back, 0 bases at V and 6 bases at J, with 11 bases in the middle. Per germline, CDR1 SGHAT and CDR2 FQNNGV. The CDR3 region is CASSLDRFKHGYTF. In nucleotides, the CDR3 is TGTGCCAGCAGCTTAGACAGGTTTAAACATGGCTACACCTTC. Supplemented by reference TRBV11-2 and TRBJ1-2, the full variable domain reads EAGVAQSPRYKIIEKRQSVAFWCNPISGHATLYWYQQILGQGPKLLIQFQNNGVVDDSQLPKDRFSAERLKGVDSTLKIQPAKLEDSAVYLCASSLDRFKHGYTFGSGTRLTVV.

The gene calls are TRBV2 and TRBJ1-4; D remains ambiguous. Trimming shortened V by 7 bases and J by 0 bases, and 12 bases separated the two germline ends. Looked up from germline, CDR1 is SNHLY and CDR2 is FYNNEI. The CDR3 consists of 15 residues. This CDR3 is CASKANHATNEKLFF. CDR3 bases: TGTGCCAGCAAAGCCAATCACGCAACTAATGAAAAACTGTTTTTT.